Following are 18 T cell receptor beta chains from one sample sequenced in a study of a mutant IDH1 vaccine in newly diagnosed glioma. Sequencing was performed with immunoSEQ multiplex PCR; in TCRdb, only in-frame clones are kept and a portion is missing. This table holds more than 10,000 clones, roughly four fifths found once. Time point denoted: week 47, end of study. Vaccine doses each comprised 300 ug of mutant IDH1 20-mer peptide, with topical imiquimod. Their specific antigens are unknown. Sequencing was performed on PBMCs, taken from a glioma patient whose treatment included an IDH1 peptide vaccine. These receptors all stem from a woman in her 40s with glioma.

This clone was recorded only once. V usage is TRBV15 and J usage is TRBJ2-3; 9 bases line up with TRBD1. The CDR3 is made up of 16 amino acids. Losses at the gene ends were 2 bases for V and 4 bases for J; bases not matched to a gene: 7. Germline-derived CDR1 and CDR2 are LNHNV and YYDKDF (reference sequence). Here the CDR3 DNA reads TGTGCCACCAGCAGATTCCGGGACAGGGAGGCAGATACGCAGTATTTT. As protein: CATSRFRDREADTQYF.

This chain uses TRBV5-4 with TRBJ2-4; 7 nucleotides match TRBD2. Germline values: CDR1 SGHNT, CDR2 YYREEE (reference sequence). V was pared by 0 bases and J by 6 bases, with 6 bases of the junction left unmatched. There are 15 residues in the CDR3. Here the CDR3 reads CASSLEGGVLNIQYF. In nucleotides, the CDR3 is TGTGCCAGCAGCTTGGAGGGAGGGGTTTTAAACATTCAGTACTTC.

V usage is TRBV5-6 and J usage is TRBJ1-1; D is undetermined. Germline CDR1 is SGHDT and CDR2 is YYEEEE. The CDR3 runs to 14 residues. V dropped 4 bases and J dropped 6 bases, with 16 bases sitting between them. CDR3 loop: CASSPDFESAEAFF. The CDR3 DNA follows: TGTGCCAGCAGCCCGGATTTTGAGAGCGCTGAAGCTTTCTTT.

The chain recombines TRBV28 with TRBJ2-7, with a possible D match to TRBD2 (6 bases). The CDR3 has 15 residues. Germline CDR1 MDHEN, CDR2 SYDVKM. V lost 6 bases and J lost 0, with 15 bases in between. The CDR3 coding sequence is TGTGCCAGCAGGGGAGGACGGGTCAGCTCCTACGAGCAGTACTTC. As protein: CASRGGRVSSYEQYF.

CDR3 sequence (DNA): TGTGCCAGCAGCTTGGCCGGTGAATCGCCAGGGGTGGATCAGCCCCAGCATTTT. It specifies CASSLAGESPGVDQPQHF. This rearrangement joins TRBV5-6 to TRBJ1-5, with D perhaps TRBD1 (6 bases). The CDR3 is made up of 18 amino acids. Trimming cost V 0 bases and J 5 bases, with 21 bases left between them. Germline lookup yields CDR1 SGHDT and CDR2 YYEEEE.

CDR3 DNA: TGCGCCAGCAGCAGGTACACAGGGTCGGGAGAGACCCAGTACTTC. Amino acid sequence: CASSRYTGSGETQYF. The J gene is TRBJ2-5, the V gene TRBV5-1, with D possibly matching TRBD1 (6 bases). The CDR3 is 15 amino acids. CDR1 is SGHRS and CDR2 is YFSETQ in the germline V gene. Trimming stripped 4 bases from V and 4 bases from J, with 17 bases between.

V is TRBV7-2 and J is TRBJ2-2, with a possible D match to TRBD1 (6 bases). The CDR3 extends over 16 amino acids. Germline CDR1 and CDR2: SGHTA and FQGNSA. The V end lost 1 base, the J end lost 1 base, and 10 bases lay between the germline ends. CDR3: CASSLVGRGNTGELFF. As DNA, the CDR3 is TGTGCCAGCAGCTTAGTAGGCAGGGGGAACACCGGGGAGCTGTTTTTT. The full variable domain, completed using reference TRBV7-2 and TRBJ2-2, is GAGVSQSPSNKVTEKGKDVELRCDPISGHTALYWYRQSLGQGLEFLIYFQGNSAPDKSGLPSDRFSAERTGGSVSTLTIQRTQQEDSAVYLCASSLVGRGNTGELFFGEGSRLTVL.

The V gene is TRBV27, the J gene TRBJ2-7; D gene uncertain. Germline V CDR1 and CDR2: MNHEY, SMNVEV (reference sequence). The CDR3 length is 12 residues. V was trimmed by 5 bases and J by 0 bases, leaving 5 bases between them. CDR3 protein: CASSPSSYEQYF. CDR3 in DNA: TGTGCCAGCAGTCCGAGCTCCTACGAGCAGTACTTC.

V is TRBV5-1 and J is TRBJ2-5, with D possibly TRBD1 on 6 matching bases. CDR1 and CDR2 (germline): SGHRS, YFSETQ. The CDR3 loop spans 14 amino acids. Trimming removed 4 bases at V and 5 bases at J, with 15 bases between. The CDR3 is CASSPRPQGETQYF. CDR3 DNA sequence: TGCGCCAGCAGCCCACGACCTCAGGGGGAGACCCAGTACTTC. Full variable domain (missing parts from reference TRBV5-1 and TRBJ2-5): KAGVTQTPRYLIKTRGQQVTLSCSPISGHRSVSWYQQTPGQGLQFLFEYFSETQRNKGNFPGRFSGRQFSNSRSEMNVSTLELGDSALYLCASSPRPQGETQYFGPGTRLLVL.

The chain joins TRBV18 to TRBJ2-2; 11 bases map to TRBD2. The CDR3 length is 15 residues. CDR1 is KGHSH, CDR2 LQKENI, per germline. V dropped 6 bases and J dropped 4; count of bases not matched to a gene: 4. CDR3 in DNA: TGTGCCAGCTCGAAAGGGACTAGCGGCACCGGGGAGCTGTTTTTT. Its translation is CASSKGTSGTGELFF.

This chain connects TRBV10-2 to TRBJ1-1, with TRBD1 as a possible D gene (5 bases). V shed 8 bases and J shed 2 bases, with 18 bases lying between them. The CDR3 loop spans 15 amino acids. Per germline, CDR1 WSHSY and CDR2 SAAADI. The CDR3 reads CASFRPGTVNTEAFF. Written as DNA, the CDR3 is TGCGCCAGCTTTCGACCGGGGACGGTCAACACTGAAGCTTTCTTT.

This chain connects TRBV5-5 to TRBJ1-1; 8 bases align to TRBD1. Per the germline V gene, CDR1 is SGHKS and CDR2 is YYEKEE (reference sequence). Trimming removed 4 bases from V and 1 base from J; junction bases left unmatched: 3. This CDR3 is 14 amino acids long. The CDR3 DNA is TGTGCCAGCAGCACCGGGACAGGGAACACTGAAGCTTTCTTT. The encoded protein is CASSTGTGNTEAFF.

V is TRBV19 and J is TRBJ1-2, with D tentatively TRBD1 (5 bases). Trimming removed 5 bases at V and 3 bases at J, with 16 bases between. CDR1 LNHDA and CDR2 SQIVND come from the germline V gene (reference sequence). The CDR3 length is 15 residues. The CDR3 region is CASSSKRDSHYGYTF. The CDR3 nucleotides are TGTGCCAGTAGTTCCAAACGGGACTCCCACTATGGCTACACCTTC.

The V call is TRBV7-8, the J call TRBJ2-7, with D uncertain. The CDR3 is 14 amino acids. V was shortened by 0 bases and J by 0 bases, with 6 bases between the two germline ends. CDR1 is SGHVS and CDR2 is FQNEAQ in the germline V gene. In nucleotides, the CDR3 is TGTGCCAGCAGCTTAGCAGTCAGCTCCTACGAGCAGTACTTC. The encoded protein is CASSLAVSSYEQYF.

The chain is built from TRBV7-8 and TRBJ2-1; D gene uncertain. The germline CDR1 and CDR2 sequences are SGHVS and FQNEAQ. Trimming left V 5 bases short and J 2 bases short, with 16 bases between. The CDR3 runs to 16 residues. This CDR3 reads CASSRFSADTYNEQFF. As DNA, the CDR3 is TGTGCCAGCAGCCGGTTTAGTGCGGATACCTACAATGAGCAGTTCTTC. Variable domain in full (rest from reference TRBV7-8 and TRBJ2-1): GAGVSQSPRYKVAKRGQDVALRCDPISGHVSLFWYQQALGQGPEFLTYFQNEAQLDKSGLPSDRFFAERPEGSVSTLKIQRTQQEDSAVYLCASSRFSADTYNEQFFGPGTRLTVL.

The chain links TRBV7-9 to TRBJ1-2, with D unresolved. Between the trimmed V and J ends, which lost 1 base and 3 bases, there was a span of 6 bases. The CDR3 has 13 amino acids. Germline assignment: CDR1 SEHNR and CDR2 FQNEAQ (reference sequence). DNA of the CDR3: TGTGCCAGCAGCTTAGTGGCAGACTATGGCTACACCTTC. Its protein product is CASSLVADYGYTF.

V is TRBV27 and J is TRBJ2-7; 7 nucleotides agree with TRBD1. The CDR3 length is 15 residues. Germline V lookup: CDR1 MNHEY, CDR2 SMNVEV (reference sequence). The V and J ends lost 5 bases and 10 bases, in that order; junction bases with no gene match: 17. CDR3: CASSTPTGSIREQYF. The CDR3 bases are TGTGCCAGCAGTACCCCGACAGGGAGTATTCGAGAACAGTACTTC.

The V gene is TRBV6-5, the J gene TRBJ1-1; 7 positions match TRBD1. Germline V gene lookup returns CDR1 MNHEY and CDR2 SVGAGI. The CDR3 totals 15 residues. Unmatched junction bases numbered 13, after V lost 6 bases and J lost 6 bases. As DNA, the CDR3 is TGTGCCAGCAGCCGAAGCCAACAGGGGAGAGCTGAAGCTTTCTTT. The encoded protein is CASSRSQQGRAEAFF.